These 32 T cell receptor beta chains share one sample of origin, sequenced in a study of blood T cell repertoires in COVID-19. The protocol was immunoSEQ multiplex PCR, while the TCRdb copy is restricted to in-frame clones and leaves out a portion. This table has some 360,000 clones, around 87% appearing once. The sample comprised peripheral blood. The receptors shown here come from a woman aged 55-70 years with COVID-19, enrolled during active disease.

V and J are TRBV7-8 and TRBJ2-7, with TRBD2 matching 14 bases. The V gene end was trimmed by 5 bases and the J gene end by 7 bases; junction bases not matched to a gene: 10. The CDR3 is made up of 16 amino acids. Germline V gene sequence: CDR1 SGHVS, CDR2 FQNEAQ. CDR3 DNA sequence: TGTGCCAGCAGCCCAGGGACTAGCGGGGGATTAGGAGAGCAGTACTTC. Translated: CASSPGTSGGLGEQYF.

The chain combines TRBV19 with TRBJ2-5, with D perhaps matching TRBD2 (6 bases). Germline CDR1 is LNHDA and CDR2 is SQIVND (reference sequence). The CDR3 contains 16 residues. The ends were cut back, 4 bases at V and 4 bases at J, with 19 bases in the middle. DNA for the CDR3: TGTGCCAGTAGTACCTCAGGAGGGGCAGTCGGAGAGACCCAGTACTTC. Translated, it gives CASSTSGGAVGETQYF.

This clone was detected a few times. The chain employs TRBV5-1 and TRBJ2-2; 7 bases map to TRBD1. V shed 5 bases and J 2 bases; nucleotides not matched to a gene: 3. Germline V gene sequence: CDR1 SGHRS, CDR2 YFSETQ. The CDR3 is 14 amino acids. The CDR3 nucleotides are TGCGCCAGCAGTTACAGGGGCAACACCGGGGAGCTGTTTTTT. Protein sequence: CASSYRGNTGELFF.

The rearrangement joins TRBV19 to TRBJ1-5; D gene unclear. The CDR3 is 14 residues long. V was clipped by 2 bases and J by 1 base, with 6 bases between them. Germline V lookup: CDR1 LNHDA, CDR2 SQIVND (reference sequence). As DNA, the CDR3 is TGTGCCAGTAGTATATTCGCGAGCAATCAGCCCCAGCATTTT. This sequence encodes CASSIFASNQPQHF.

The chain joins TRBV4-2 to TRBJ2-5; 7 bases match TRBD2. Trimming removed 3 bases from V and 5 bases from J; junction bases left unmatched: 12. This CDR3 region has 16 residues. The germline V gene has CDR1 LGHNA and CDR2 YNFKEQ. The CDR3: CASSQGELAARETQYF. In DNA, the CDR3 is TGTGCCAGCAGCCAGGGGGAGCTAGCGGCGAGGGAGACCCAGTACTTC.

The chain employs TRBV5-1 and TRBJ2-6; D gene ambiguous. Per the germline V gene, CDR1 is SGHRS and CDR2 is YFSETQ. The CDR3 is 14 amino acids. With 7 bases removed from V and 0 bases from J, the gap between germline ends came to 8 bases. The DNA of the CDR3 is TGCGCCAGCGCTAAACCCTCTGGGGCCAACGTCCTGACTTTC. Protein sequence: CASAKPSGANVLTF.

This chain joins TRBV6-4 and TRBJ1-3; 8 nucleotides agree with TRBD1. The CDR3 consists of 13 residues. Per germline, CDR1 MRHNA and CDR2 SNTAGT. V lost 5 bases and J lost 4; bases outside the gene matches: 1. The CDR3 bases are TGTGCCAGCAGTTGGACAGGGGGAAACACCATATATTTT. It codes for CASSWTGGNTIYF.

This clone has just one count. The chain employs TRBV7-8 and TRBJ1-2, with D possibly matching TRBD1 (5 bases). Between the trimmed V and J ends, which lost 5 bases and 1 base, there was a span of 17 bases. This CDR3 has 16 residues. CDR1 is SGHVS, CDR2 FQNEAQ, per germline. The CDR3 DNA sequence: TGTGCCAGCAGCCGAGGCCGGGAGGGGATTAACTATGGCTACACCTTC. This codes for CASSRGREGINYGYTF.

The rearrangement joins TRBV5-5 to TRBJ1-2, with TRBD1 matching over 7 bases. With V trimmed by 3 bases and J by 2 bases, 10 bases remained unmatched. The length of the CDR3 is 16 residues. Germline V gene data show CDR1 as SGHKS and CDR2 as YYEKEE (reference sequence). CDR3 DNA sequence: TGTGCCAGCAGCTCCCACCCGGGACAGCTGAACTATGGCTACACCTTC. Amino acid sequence: CASSSHPGQLNYGYTF. The whole variable domain, remainder taken from reference TRBV5-5 and TRBJ1-2, is DAGVTQSPTHLIKTRGQQVTLRCSPISGHKSVSWYQQVLGQGPQFIFQYYEKEERGRGNFPDRFSARQFPNYSSELNVNALLLGDSALYLCASSSHPGQLNYGYTFGSGTRLTVV.

CDR3 in DNA: TGTGCCAGCAGCACCGACCGGGACAGGGGAGTAGTTGGCACCGGGGAGCTGTTTTTT. This encodes CASSTDRDRGVVGTGELFF. The chain joins TRBV5-6 to TRBJ2-2; 10 nucleotides match TRBD1. V lost 4 bases and J lost 4; bases outside the gene matches: 16. Germline V gene sequence: CDR1 SGHDT, CDR2 YYEEEE. This CDR3 is 19 amino acids long.

The chain carries TRBV10-3 and TRBJ2-7, with 8 nucleotides matching TRBD1. The germline V gene encodes CDR1 ENHRY and CDR2 SYGVKD. The CDR3 length is 14 residues. Trimming cost V 2 bases and J 3 bases; bases outside gene matches: 3. As DNA, the CDR3 is TGTGCCATCAGTGAGGGCGACAGGGGCTACGAGCAGTACTTC. It encodes CAISEGDRGYEQYF.

The V gene is TRBV7-3, the J gene TRBJ2-1; 11 positions match TRBD2. Germline V gene lookup returns CDR1 SGHTA and CDR2 FQGTGA. The V and J ends lost 7 bases and 6 bases, in that order; junction bases with no gene match: 5. CDR3 length equals 14 residues. The CDR3 DNA reads TGTGCCAGCAAAACTAGCGGGGGTGCCAATGAGCAGTTCTTC. Protein product: CASKTSGGANEQFF.

In its sample, this clone was seen once. The gene calls are TRBV25-1 and TRBJ1-5, with TRBD1 matching 8 bases. V gave up 5 bases and J gave up 0 bases; unmatched junction bases: 3. Germline lookup yields CDR1 MGHDK and CDR2 SYGVNS. CDR3 size: 15 residues. CDR3 region: CASSPGGNSNQPQHF. Written as DNA, the CDR3 is TGTGCCAGCAGTCCAGGGGGCAATAGCAATCAGCCCCAGCATTTT.

The CDR3 DNA reads TGTGCCAGCAGCGCAGGGGGCCCCTCTTATGGCTACACCTTC. This gives the protein CASSAGGPSYGYTF. The chain couples TRBV6-5 to TRBJ1-2, with 8 bases aligning to TRBD1. Trimming took 6 bases from V and 5 from J; bases not matched to a gene: 8. Germline V lookup: CDR1 MNHEY, CDR2 SVGAGI. The CDR3 sequence is 14 residues long.

J is TRBJ2-7 and V is TRBV5-6; the D gene is possibly TRBD1 (6 bases). Germline assignment: CDR1 SGHDT and CDR2 YYEEEE. Trimming removed 4 bases from V and 5 bases from J, with 13 bases in between. The CDR3 contains 13 residues. CDR3 nucleotides: TGTGCCAGCAGCCCTTCTTCAGGGGACGAGCAGTACTTC. Translating it yields CASSPSSGDEQYF.

The J gene is TRBJ2-5, the V gene TRBV7-6; the match to TRBD2 covers 7 bases. J lost 9 bases, V lost 5 bases, and 12 bases had no gene match. This CDR3 is built from 14 residues. In germline, CDR1 is SGHVS, CDR2 FNYEAQ. CDR3 protein: CASSLSLTGRAQYF. CDR3 coding DNA: TGTGCCAGCAGCCTCTCCCTGACTGGGAGGGCCCAGTACTTC.

This chain joins TRBV21-1 and TRBJ2-7; the D segment call TRBD1 is taken from the table without a DNA check. TRBV21-1 is a documented pseudogene. The CDR3 is 11 residues long. The CDR3, as DNA: TGTGCCAGCAGCTTCAACTACGAGCAGTACTTC. Amino acids: CASSFNYEQYF.

This chain uses TRBV14 with TRBJ1-1; a weak D match, TRBD1 (5 bases). The CDR3 has 14 residues. With 0 bases removed from V and 7 bases from J, the gap between germline ends came to 12 bases. Germline V CDR1 and CDR2: SGHDN, FVKESK. CDR3 sequence: CASSQDWVQVEAFF. CDR3 bases: TGTGCCAGCAGCCAAGATTGGGTACAGGTTGAAGCTTTCTTT.

The table lists this clone with a count of one. This rearrangement joins TRBV11-2 to TRBJ2-3, with D tentatively TRBD1 (6 bases). Germline lookup yields CDR1 SGHAT and CDR2 FQNNGV. Trimming removed 1 base at V and 0 bases at J, with 8 bases between. The CDR3 is made up of 15 amino acids. The DNA of the CDR3 is TGTGCCAGCAGCTTAGGACAGGTCAGCACAGATACGCAGTATTTT. This codes for CASSLGQVSTDTQYF.

V usage is TRBV10-1 and J usage is TRBJ2-3; 8 positions match TRBD2. V lost 3 bases to trimming and J lost 2 bases; unmatched junction nucleotides: 13. Germline V gene data show CDR1 as WNHNN and CDR2 as SYGVQD (reference sequence). The CDR3 covers 18 residues. As DNA, the CDR3 is TGCGCCAGCAGTGATTCAAGTGAGCGGGGGTTCTTCACAGATACGCAGTATTTT. The encoded protein is CASSDSSERGFFTDTQYF.

The V gene is TRBV27, the J gene TRBJ2-1; 7 positions match TRBD2. This CDR3 region has 14 residues. Unmatched junction bases numbered 11, after V lost 8 bases and J lost 7 bases. Per germline, CDR1 MNHEY and CDR2 SMNVEV (reference sequence). The CDR3 loop is CASAGRPKENEQFF. The CDR3 DNA sequence: TGTGCCAGCGCCGGGAGGCCTAAGGAGAATGAGCAGTTCTTC.

This clone was seen once. This sequence joins TRBV18 and TRBJ1-5, with 8 bases fitting TRBD1. Germline V gene lookup returns CDR1 KGHSH and CDR2 LQKENI. V dropped 2 bases and J dropped 2; count of bases not matched to a gene: 8. This CDR3 contains 17 residues. CDR3 sequence reads: CASSPFSGTGRNQPQHF. The CDR3 DNA reads as TGTGCCAGCTCACCATTTTCCGGGACAGGACGCAATCAGCCCCAGCATTTT.

The chain couples TRBV6-5 to TRBJ2-7; 10 bases match TRBD1. Germline CDR1 reads MNHEY; CDR2 reads SVGAGI. J lost 4 bases, V lost 7 bases, and 7 bases had no gene match. The CDR3 is 14 residues long. CDR3 coding DNA: TGTGCCAGCACCAGGGACAGGGGTTATTACGAGCAGTACTTC. It specifies CASTRDRGYYEQYF.

V and J are TRBV19 and TRBJ1-1; the match to TRBD1 covers 11 bases. Germline CDR1 and CDR2: LNHDA and SQIVND (reference sequence). J lost 3 bases, V lost 6 bases, and 6 bases had no gene match. The CDR3 is 15 amino acids. The CDR3 DNA reads TGTGCCAGTAGGGACAGGGGGCGGGTGGACACTGAAGCTTTCTTT. It yields the protein CASRDRGRVDTEAFF.

This clone came up a few times. The chain joins TRBV6-6 to TRBJ1-1; D might be TRBD1 (6 bases). Germline CDR1 reads MNHNY; CDR2 reads SVGAGI (reference sequence). V lost 6 bases to trimming and J lost 8 bases, with 10 bases between them. CDR3 size: 11 residues. The CDR3 protein is CASRQTGEAFF. As DNA, the CDR3 is TGTGCCAGCAGACAAACAGGGGAAGCTTTCTTT.

The chain recombines TRBV2 with TRBJ1-1, with D hard to call. Germline CDR1 and CDR2: SNHLY and FYNNEI. The CDR3 has 15 residues. The V gene lost 0 bases and the J gene lost 1 base, with 9 bases spanning the gap. CDR3 bases: TGTGCCAGCAGTGAAGCGCGTGTCGGGAACACTGAAGCTTTCTTT. Protein sequence: CASSEARVGNTEAFF.

The chain carries TRBV19 and TRBJ1-6; TRBD1 aligns across 7 bases. The V gene end was trimmed by 1 base and the J gene end by 6 bases; junction bases not matched to a gene: 9. The CDR3 is made up of 17 amino acids. The V gene's germline CDR1 is LNHDA and CDR2 SQIVND (reference sequence). CDR3 in DNA: TGTGCCAGTAGTATAGTGACAACAGGGGCGTTTAATTCACCCCTCCACTTT. Protein sequence: CASSIVTTGAFNSPLHF.

The gene calls are TRBV19 and TRBJ1-5, with 7 bases identical to TRBD1. The CDR3 covers 14 residues. Germline V lookup: CDR1 LNHDA, CDR2 SQIVND (reference sequence). Trimming at V came to 5 bases and at J to 3 bases, leaving 4 bases not matched to a gene. In DNA form, the CDR3 reads TGTGCCAGTAGTTTGACAGGGCCCAATCAGCCCCAGCATTTT. Protein sequence: CASSLTGPNQPQHF.

DNA of the CDR3: TGCAGTGCGCGAGACAGCAATGAGCAGTTCTTC. Its protein is CSARDSNEQFF. The chain joins TRBV20-1 to TRBJ2-1; TRBD1 is a possible D gene (5 bases). In germline, CDR1 is DFQATT, CDR2 SNEGSKA (reference sequence). The CDR3 is made up of 11 amino acids. The germline V and J ends were trimmed by 6 bases and 6 bases, with 9 bases remaining between them.

In this sample, this clone turned up once. The chain employs TRBV7-9 and TRBJ2-7; TRBD1 aligns across 12 bases. CDR1 and CDR2 from the germline V gene are SEHNR and FQNEAQ (reference sequence). The J segment lost 4 bases and the V segment lost 8 bases, leaving 3 bases of the junction unmatched. This CDR3 has 13 amino acids. The CDR3 DNA reads TGTGCCAGCGGGGGACAGGGGGCATACGAGCAGTACTTC. The encoded protein is CASGGQGAYEQYF. The full variable domain, completed using reference TRBV7-9 and TRBJ2-7, is DTGVSQNPRHKITKRGQNVTFRCDPISEHNRLYWYRQTLGQGPEFLTYFQNEAQLEKSRLLSDRFSAERPKGSFSTLEIQRTEQGDSAMYLCASGGQGAYEQYFGPGTRLTVT.

The chain couples TRBV9 to TRBJ1-1; D is undetermined. Germline values: CDR1 SGDLS, CDR2 YYNGEE. The length of the CDR3 is 15 residues. V was shortened by 0 bases and J by 6 bases, with 15 bases between the two germline ends. CDR3 amino acids: CASSVGATGMAEAFF. The CDR3 DNA reads as TGTGCCAGCAGCGTAGGGGCTACCGGTATGGCTGAAGCTTTCTTT. Based on the CDR3 plus reference TRBV9 and TRBJ1-1, the full variable domain is DSGVTQTPKHLITATGQRVTLRCSPRSGDLSVYWYQQSLDQGLQFLIQYYNGEERAKGNILERFSAQQFPDLHSELNLSSLELGDSALYFCASSVGATGMAEAFFGQGTRLTVV.

The V gene is TRBV19, the J gene TRBJ2-7; possibly TRBD2 for D (5 bases). V lost 4 bases and J 0 bases, leaving 19 bases between the germline ends. This CDR3 contains 17 residues. Germline V gene lookup returns CDR1 LNHDA and CDR2 SQIVND (reference sequence). In DNA, the CDR3 is TGTGCCAGTAGTACGACTTCAAGAGGGTCCAGCTCCTACGAGCAGTACTTC. This encodes CASSTTSRGSSSYEQYF.